This T cell receptor beta chain is from a study of T cells in Graves' hyperthyroidism and ophthalmopathy. It was RNA transcripts that yielded the amplified TCR beta CDR3 regions. Initially, a first-round RT-PCR of the TCR CDR3 employed the HTBI primer set. TCRdb reanalysed the multiplex PCR reads using MiXCR and keeps one entry per CDR3 protein. Here the sample spans about 570,000 distinct CDR3 sequences, under 60% being singletons. This CDR3 is 16 amino acids long. The V and J ends lost 5 bases and 5 bases, in that order; junction bases with no gene match: 13. Germline V CDR1 and CDR2: SGHAT, FQDESV (reference sequence).

The sequence was collected from an adult woman with Graves' disease, either hyperthyroidism or ophthalmopathy (not recorded which). The sample consisted of peripheral blood or thyroid tissue (not recorded which). The rearrangement links TRBV11-1 to TRBJ2-3; 7 positions match TRBD2. In DNA, the CDR3 is TGTGCCAGCAGCGCCCCTAGCGGCCTCCGCCAAGATACGCAGTATTTT. Translated, it gives CASSAPSGLRQDTQYF. The complete variable domain, with remaining parts taken from reference TRBV11-1 and TRBJ2-3, reads EAEVAQSPRYKITEKSQAVAFWCDPISGHATLYWYRQILGQGPELLVQFQDESVVDDSQLPKDRFSAERLKGVDSTLKIQPAELGDSAMYLCASSAPSGLRQDTQYFGPGTRLTVL.